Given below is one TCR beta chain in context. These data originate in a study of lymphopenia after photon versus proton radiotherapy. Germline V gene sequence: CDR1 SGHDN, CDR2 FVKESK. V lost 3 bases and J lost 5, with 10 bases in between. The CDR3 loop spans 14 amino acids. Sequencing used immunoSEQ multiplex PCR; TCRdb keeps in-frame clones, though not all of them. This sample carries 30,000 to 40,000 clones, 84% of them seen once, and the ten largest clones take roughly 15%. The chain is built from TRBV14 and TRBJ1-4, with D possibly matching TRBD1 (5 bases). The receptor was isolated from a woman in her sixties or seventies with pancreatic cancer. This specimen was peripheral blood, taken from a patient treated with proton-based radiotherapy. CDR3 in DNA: TGTGCCAGCAGCCAGACAGCGACCAATGAAAAACTGTTTTTT. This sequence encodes CASSQTATNEKLFF.